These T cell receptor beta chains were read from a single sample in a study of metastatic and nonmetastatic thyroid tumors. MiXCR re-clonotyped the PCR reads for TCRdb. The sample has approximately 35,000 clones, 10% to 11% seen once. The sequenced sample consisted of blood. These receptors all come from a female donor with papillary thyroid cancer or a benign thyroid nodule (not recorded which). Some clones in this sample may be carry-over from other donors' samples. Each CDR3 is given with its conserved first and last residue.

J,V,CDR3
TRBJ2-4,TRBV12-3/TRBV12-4,CASSLGTGVKNIQYF
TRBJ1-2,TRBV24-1,CATSEGDYGYTF
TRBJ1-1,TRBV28,CASSFLQEVPEAFF
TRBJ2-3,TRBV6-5,CASSYSICQGGHTDTQYF
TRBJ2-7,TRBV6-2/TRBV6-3,CASSYSKGSGPYEQYF
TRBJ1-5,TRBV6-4,CASSDTDNSNQPQHF
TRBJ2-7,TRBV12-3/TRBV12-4,CASSPSGRASEQYF
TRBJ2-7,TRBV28,CASSLGQGRFPYEQYF
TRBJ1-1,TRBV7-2,CASSLRQGGHAFF
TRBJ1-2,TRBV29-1,CSVRDGLGYTF
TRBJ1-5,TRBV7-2,CASSLAYAGGAYSNQPQHF
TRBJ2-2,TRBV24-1,CATVFLAGGPGELFF